What follows is one T cell receptor beta chain and its context. What it recognizes is unknown. This sample stems from a study of T cell repertoires in cytomegalovirus infection. Study background: The study used recently identified HLA-C-restricted and well-studied HLA-B-restricted CMV epitopes. It was the public TCR beta signatures that indicated both CMV infection and matching HLA type. General observations from the study: The ex vivo response was dominated by HLA-C-restricted CMV-specific TCR beta clonotypes.

The CDR3 sequence is 16 residues long. Germline CDR1 is MNHNY and CDR2 is SVGAGI (reference sequence). V lost 5 bases, J lost 8 bases, and 11 bases stayed unmatched. TCRdb re-called the reads with MiXCR, one entry per CDR3 protein. The repertoire holds about 830,000 distinct CDR3 sequences, around a third seen once, with roughly an eighth in the top ten. Sequencing used cultured CD8+ T cells from PBMCs, obtained from culture after CMV antigen stimulation. This receptor was identified in a human donor in good health (CMV status not recorded). Some clones in this sample may be carry-over from other donors' samples. The V gene is TRBV6-6, the J gene TRBJ1-6, with 8 bases lining up with TRBD1. CDR3 protein: CASSQLDRDVDSPLHF. CDR3 nucleotides: TGTGCCAGCAGTCAACTGGACAGGGATGTTGATTCACCCCTCCACTTT.